A selection of T cell receptor beta chains follows, all from one sample in a study of T cells in narcolepsy. The table came from immunoSEQ multiplex PCR; TCRdb's copy has only in-frame clones and leaves some out. The table includes 25,000 to 35,000 clones, about 76% detected once. Sequencing was done on a sample of CD45RA- memory CD4+ T cells from PBMCs. The receptor set was obtained from a human donor with narcolepsy. Each CDR3 is given with its conserved first and last residue. The order of the fields is D gene, J gene, V gene, CDR3 protein. The D gene is left open where the match is weak.

D gene: TRBD2; J gene: TRBJ2-2; V gene: TRBV13; CDR3 protein: CASSPSWTSGVTGELFF
D gene: TRBD1; J gene: TRBJ2-1; V gene: TRBV28; CDR3 protein: CASSFYFSATGGKGNEQFF
D gene: TRBD1; J gene: TRBJ1-5; V gene: TRBV19; CDR3 protein: CASSPPGTGKTQHF
D gene: NA; J gene: TRBJ1-3; V gene: TRBV30; CDR3 protein: CAWRRSSGNTIYF
D gene: NA; J gene: TRBJ2-1; V gene: TRBV21-1; CDR3 protein: CASSKDGGRASDEQFF
D gene: NA; J gene: TRBJ2-5; V gene: TRBV7-2; CDR3 protein: CASSVGRGVETQYF
D gene: NA; J gene: TRBJ2-1; V gene: TRBV6-5; CDR3 protein: CASRDTYNEQFF
D gene: TRBD1; J gene: TRBJ2-6; V gene: TRBV5-1; CDR3 protein: CASSRDSSGANVLTF
D gene: NA; J gene: TRBJ1-6; V gene: TRBV7-3; CDR3 protein: CASSLLGAGNNSPLHF
D gene: TRBD1; J gene: TRBJ2-5; V gene: TRBV6-5; CDR3 protein: CASSRGPVGETQYF